One sample yielded the 25 T cell receptor beta chains listed below, sequenced in a study of cytomegalovirus exposure and HLA in healthy donors. Primers included in the PCR were 60 Vbeta and 13 Jbeta primers. Here immunoSEQ multiplex PCR was the method, and the copy in TCRdb shows in-frame clones only, minus some. The profile shows approximately 200,000 clones, around 79% of them singletons. The sample comprised PBMCs. The receptors shown here come from a woman between 18 and 30 years old in good health and CMV-seronegative.

The chain employs TRBV5-1 and TRBJ1-1; 7 bases are shared with TRBD1. This CDR3 spans 14 amino acids. Per the germline V gene, CDR1 is SGHRS and CDR2 is YFSETQ. V gave up 8 bases and J gave up 1 base; unmatched junction bases: 8. CDR3 coding DNA: TGCGCCAGTTTAGGGGGGACAGCGAACACTGAAGCTTTCTTT. Translating it yields CASLGGTANTEAFF.

On this clone itself: The sample holds other DNA sequences that translate to the same CDR3. The chain has TRBV5-1 and TRBJ2-3; TRBD1 aligns across 7 bases. Germline V CDR1 and CDR2: SGHRS, YFSETQ. The CDR3 covers 14 residues. The V segment lost 0 bases and the J segment 4 bases; nucleotides outside the gene matches: 2. CDR3 amino acids: CASSLGGGSDTQYF. CDR3 bases: TGCGCCAGCAGCTTGGGAGGGGGCTCAGATACGCAGTATTTT.

The gene calls are TRBV7-8 and TRBJ1-6, with D possibly matching TRBD1 (5 bases). The germline V gene has CDR1 SGHVS and CDR2 FQNEAQ. V lost 0 bases and J 10 bases, leaving 10 bases between the germline ends. This CDR3 comprises 14 residues. DNA for the CDR3: TGTGCCAGCAGCTTAGCGCAGCAGGGCTCACCCCTCCACTTT. Translated: CASSLAQQGSPLHF.

V is TRBV7-2 and J is TRBJ2-3, with 7 bases identical to TRBD2. Trimming cost V 5 bases and J 5 bases; bases outside gene matches: 7. The V gene's germline CDR1 is SGHTA and CDR2 FQGNSA. The CDR3 length is 14 residues. CDR3 coding DNA: TGTGCCAGCAGCCCCGGTGGGGGGGTAGATACGCAGTATTTT. Its protein is CASSPGGGVDTQYF.

This chain joins TRBV6-5 and TRBJ1-6, with TRBD1 identical over 9 bases. The V and J ends lost 4 bases and 9 bases, in that order; junction bases with no gene match: 7. The CDR3 spans 15 residues. Germline-derived CDR1 and CDR2 are MNHEY and SVGAGI. CDR3 region: CASSSLGTGRSPLHF. The CDR3 region has the DNA TGTGCCAGCAGTTCCCTTGGGACAGGGCGTTCACCCCTCCACTTT.

The chain carries TRBV2 and TRBJ1-2; D gene uncertain. Per germline, CDR1 SNHLY and CDR2 FYNNEI. V lost 5 bases to trimming and J lost 2 bases, with 9 bases between them. The CDR3 totals 13 residues. The CDR3 nucleotides read TGTGCCAGCAGTACCGGGGAGAACTATGGCTACACCTTC. Protein: CASSTGENYGYTF.

V and J are TRBV27 and TRBJ2-5; TRBD2 matches 13 bases. Trimming took 6 bases from V and 4 from J; bases not matched to a gene: 5. This CDR3 has 15 residues. Germline CDR1 and CDR2: MNHEY and SMNVEV (reference sequence). DNA of the CDR3: TGTGCCAGCAGGAGGACTAGCGGGGGTCTAGAGACCCAGTACTTC. It is translated as CASRRTSGGLETQYF.

The rearrangement joins TRBV6-4 to TRBJ2-1, with a weak D call TRBD2 (5 bases). Trimming left V 0 bases short and J 7 bases short, with 13 bases between. In germline, CDR1 is MRHNA, CDR2 SNTAGT. The CDR3 runs to 15 residues. The CDR3 here is CASSDSGLRGNEQFF. DNA of the CDR3: TGTGCCAGCAGTGACTCCGGATTGAGAGGGAATGAGCAGTTCTTC.

This chain connects TRBV15 to TRBJ1-1; 10 bases match TRBD1. The germline gives CDR1 LNHNV, CDR2 YYDKDF (reference sequence). The V gene end was trimmed by 4 bases and the J gene end by 6 bases; junction bases not matched to a gene: 5. The CDR3 sequence is 14 residues long. CDR3 sequence: CATSIRQGAPEAFF. The CDR3 DNA sequence: TGTGCCACCAGCATAAGACAGGGGGCTCCTGAAGCTTTCTTT.

This clone was observed once. J is TRBJ1-5 and V is TRBV28, with no clear D. With 5 bases removed from V and 6 bases from J, the gap between germline ends came to 14 bases. The CDR3 extends over 14 amino acids. From germline, CDR1 is MDHEN and CDR2 SYDVKM. The DNA of the CDR3 is TGTGCCAGCAGTCCTCCGCGGCTTACTCAGCCCCAGCATTTT. Translated: CASSPPRLTQPQHF.

CDR3 sequence: CAWSVSDRAYNEQFF. The CDR3, as DNA: TGTGCCTGGAGTGTCTCGGACAGGGCTTACAATGAGCAGTTCTTC. V usage is TRBV30 and J usage is TRBJ2-1, with 8 bases aligning to TRBD1. The CDR3 runs to 15 residues. Germline values: CDR1 GTSNPN, CDR2 SVGIG (reference sequence). Trimming cost V 0 bases and J 4 bases; bases outside gene matches: 5.

The chain links TRBV18 to TRBJ1-1; D unclear. V lost 5 bases and J 4 bases, leaving 14 bases between the germline ends. The CDR3 contains 14 residues. Per germline, CDR1 KGHSH and CDR2 LQKENI. The CDR3: CASSSDPGGTEAFF. CDR3 coding DNA: TGTGCCAGCTCATCCGATCCTGGAGGCACTGAAGCTTTCTTT.

This clone was seen a handful of times. The CDR3 nucleotides read TGTGCCAGCAGCTTATCCGGGACTAGTGGAGTCCAGTACTTC. Protein product: CASSLSGTSGVQYF. The chain is built from TRBV7-6 and TRBJ2-7; TRBD2 matches 8 bases. This CDR3 comprises 14 residues. V shed 2 bases and J 10 bases; nucleotides not matched to a gene: 10. The germline CDR1 and CDR2 sequences are SGHVS and FNYEAQ.

This sequence joins TRBV5-4 and TRBJ1-3; possibly TRBD1 for D (5 bases). Looked up from germline, CDR1 is SGHNT and CDR2 is YYREEE (reference sequence). This CDR3 has 14 amino acids. V was pared by 7 bases and J by 0 bases, with 11 bases between. CDR3 sequence: CASGDSNSGNTIYF. The CDR3 DNA is TGTGCCAGCGGAGACAGTAACTCTGGAAACACCATATATTTT.

The chain is built from TRBV7-9 and TRBJ2-3; 10 nucleotides agree with TRBD2. The germline V gene encodes CDR1 SEHNR and CDR2 FQNEAQ (reference sequence). The CDR3 totals 15 residues. With 2 bases clipped from V and 7 bases from J, the junction kept 6 bases outside the gene matches. CDR3 sequence reads: CASSLSSGSLNTQYF. DNA of the CDR3: TGTGCCAGCAGCTTATCTAGCGGGAGTTTGAATACGCAGTATTTT. The full variable domain, its missing parts supplied by reference TRBV7-9 and TRBJ2-3, is DTGVSQNPRHKITKRGQNVTFRCDPISEHNRLYWYRQTLGQGPEFLTYFQNEAQLEKSRLLSDRFSAERPKGSFSTLEIQRTEQGDSAMYLCASSLSSGSLNTQYFGPGTRLTVL.

The sample holds a few counts of this clone. The chain links TRBV18 to TRBJ2-7, with TRBD1 matching 9 bases. V was pared by 2 bases and J by 1 base, with 3 bases of the junction left unmatched. CDR1 and CDR2 from the germline V gene are KGHSH and LQKENI. This CDR3 spans 15 amino acids. The DNA of the CDR3 is TGTGCCAGCTCACCAGACAGGGGGGGTTCCTACGAGCAGTACTTC. This gives the protein CASSPDRGGSYEQYF.

This sequence joins TRBV28 and TRBJ1-2, with 7 bases lining up with TRBD1. V gave up 6 bases and J gave up 5 bases; unmatched junction bases: 9. Germline V gene data show CDR1 as MDHEN and CDR2 as SYDVKM. There are 14 residues in the CDR3. The CDR3 coding sequence is TGTGCCAGCAGCCCTGGAGGGGACAGATATGGCTACACCTTC. This sequence encodes CASSPGGDRYGYTF.

This clone was seen just once. The chain joins TRBV27 to TRBJ1-2, with D possibly matching TRBD1 (6 bases). The ends were cut back, 8 bases at V and 7 bases at J, with 20 bases in the middle. Germline CDR1 MNHEY, CDR2 SMNVEV (reference sequence). This CDR3 has 14 amino acids. The CDR3 is CASAKRQVSAGYTF. The CDR3 DNA reads as TGTGCCAGCGCCAAGCGACAGGTTTCAGCTGGCTACACCTTC.

This clone was detected once. This chain joins TRBV7-9 and TRBJ2-3; maybe TRBD2 (5 bases). CDR3 length equals 14 residues. CDR1 is SEHNR, CDR2 FQNEAQ, per germline (reference sequence). The ends were cut back, 5 bases at V and 2 bases at J, with 11 bases in the middle. The CDR3 region is CASSARLNTDTQYF. In nucleotides, the CDR3 is TGTGCCAGCAGCGCCAGACTAAACACAGATACGCAGTATTTT.

V gene TRBV28 combines with J gene TRBJ1-1, with 7 bases fitting TRBD1. The length of the CDR3 is 11 residues. With 5 bases clipped from V and 10 bases from J, the junction kept 4 bases outside the gene matches. Per the germline V gene, CDR1 is MDHEN and CDR2 is SYDVKM. Here the CDR3 reads CASSPRQGAFF. CDR3 bases: TGTGCCAGCAGTCCTCGACAGGGAGCTTTCTTT.

This chain joins TRBV19 and TRBJ1-5, with 8 bases that match TRBD1. The V segment lost 3 bases and the J segment 2 bases; nucleotides outside the gene matches: 12. The CDR3 contains 18 residues. Germline values: CDR1 LNHDA, CDR2 SQIVND (reference sequence). The CDR3 DNA follows: TGTGCCAGTAGTATGGGTTTGGCGACAGGGGATGGCAATCAGCCCCAGCATTTT. This gives the protein CASSMGLATGDGNQPQHF.

The chain employs TRBV18 and TRBJ1-2; D possibly corresponds to TRBD1 (6 bases). The V end lost 3 bases, the J end lost 7 bases, and 21 bases lay between the germline ends. CDR3 size: 16 residues. CDR1 and CDR2 (germline): KGHSH, LQKENI. CDR3 sequence (DNA): TGTGCCAGCTCACCCCCGGGTCAGCCAGGGGTTGGTGGCTACACCTTC. It specifies CASSPPGQPGVGGYTF.

The table lists this clone with a few counts. The chain couples TRBV28 to TRBJ2-7, with a possible D match to TRBD1 (6 bases). The CDR3 length is 17 residues. V was pared by 1 base and J by 1 base, with 17 bases between. Germline-derived CDR1 and CDR2 are MDHEN and SYDVKM. The CDR3 loop is CASSLFPQGSESYEQYF. The CDR3 region has the DNA TGTGCCAGCAGTTTATTTCCACAGGGATCCGAGTCCTACGAGCAGTACTTC.

The chain couples TRBV15 to TRBJ2-7; D unresolved. In germline, CDR1 is LNHNV, CDR2 YYDKDF (reference sequence). There are 11 residues in the CDR3. V was shortened by 3 bases and J by 4 bases, with 4 bases between the two germline ends. The DNA for the CDR3 is TGTGCCACCAGCAGCTTATACGAGCAGTACTTC. Translation: CATSSLYEQYF. Supplemented by reference TRBV15 and TRBJ2-7, the full variable domain reads DAMVIQNPRYQVTQFGKPVTLSCSQTLNHNVMYWYQQKSSQAPKLLFHYYDKDFNNEADTPDNFQSRRPNTSFCFLDIRSPGLGDTAMYLCATSSLYEQYFGPGTRLTVT.

J is TRBJ2-3 and V is TRBV2, with a weak D call TRBD2 (5 bases). CDR1 and CDR2 from the germline V gene are SNHLY and FYNNEI. The V end was cut by 6 bases, the J end by 0 bases, with 10 bases between. The CDR3 runs 14 residues. The CDR3 loop is CASRAGLSTDTQYF. For the CDR3, the DNA is TGTGCCAGCAGGGCGGGCCTTAGCACAGATACGCAGTATTTT.